Listed here are 13 T cell receptor beta chains from one sample, sequenced in a study of identical twins. TCRdb analysed the 5' RACE reads with MiXCR anew, one entry per CDR3 protein. The sample consists of roughly 240,000 distinct CDR3 sequences, roughly 7.5% of them appearing once. The same sample was also used in a study of yellow fever vaccine responses in identical twins.

Sequences were obtained from CD8+ T cells sorted from blood. Receptors were obtained from a woman aged 18-30 years in good health.

Only a few counts were recorded for this clonotype. The chain is built from TRBV7-2 and TRBJ1-2; 10 positions match TRBD1. The length of the CDR3 is 16 residues. Germline CDR1 reads SGHTA; CDR2 reads FQGNSA. V shed 1 base and J 1 base; nucleotides not matched to a gene: 3. The CDR3 DNA is TGTGCCAGCAGCTTAGATGGGACAGGGGTTAACTATGGCTACACCTTC. This encodes CASSLDGTGVNYGYTF. Filled out from reference TRBV7-2 and TRBJ1-2, the complete variable domain reads GAGVSQSPSNKVTEKGKDVELRCDPISGHTALYWYRQSLGQGLEFLIYFQGNSAPDKSGLPSDRFSAERTGGSVSTLTIQRTQQEDSAVYLCASSLDGTGVNYGYTFGSGTRLTVV.

The chain recombines TRBV7-6 with TRBJ2-1, with D possibly TRBD2 on 5 matching bases. V was shortened by 5 bases and J by 0 bases, with 17 bases between the two germline ends. The CDR3 contains 17 residues. Germline loops: CDR1 SGHVS, CDR2 FNYEAQ. In DNA, the CDR3 is TGTGCCAGCAGCCCGGTGGGGAGCGCGGGCTCCTACAATGAGCAGTTCTTC. Protein sequence: CASSPVGSAGSYNEQFF.

The rearrangement uses TRBV27 and TRBJ2-5; 8 bases are shared with TRBD1. Germline-derived CDR1 and CDR2 are MNHEY and SMNVEV (reference sequence). The length of the CDR3 is 14 residues. V lost 6 bases, J lost 5 bases, and 8 bases stayed unmatched. The CDR3 sequence: CASSKQGVEETQYF. The CDR3 DNA reads as TGTGCCAGCAGCAAACAGGGGGTGGAGGAGACCCAGTACTTC.

The V call is TRBV4-1, the J call TRBJ2-7; maybe TRBD1 (5 bases). The V end lost 1 base, the J end lost 3 bases, and 16 bases lay between the germline ends. The germline CDR1 and CDR2 sequences are MGHRA and YSYEKL. The CDR3 consists of 16 residues. CDR3 DNA sequence: TGCGCCAGCAGCCAAGTCTTCGAGACAGCCTACTACGAGCAGTACTTC. Encoded protein: CASSQVFETAYYEQYF.

V gene TRBV13 combines with J gene TRBJ2-1; a weak D match, TRBD1 (5 bases). Germline CDR1 and CDR2: PRHDT and FYEKMQ (reference sequence). The V gene lost 3 bases and the J gene lost 3 bases, with 12 bases spanning the gap. The CDR3 length is 15 residues. CDR3 DNA sequence: TGTGCCAGCAGCTTCCCAGGGAATAGCTACAATGAGCAGTTCTTC. Residues: CASSFPGNSYNEQFF.

This clonotype was recorded many times. This chain connects TRBV5-1 to TRBJ2-1; unclear D gene. Trimming took off 4 bases at V and 6 bases at J, with 11 bases between the two ends. Germline V CDR1 and CDR2: SGHRS, YFSETQ. The CDR3 consists of 13 residues. The CDR3 DNA follows: TGCGCCAGCAGCCTAGATGTGGGCAATGAGCAGTTCTTC. Its protein is CASSLDVGNEQFF.

This clonotype has more than one count but fewer than ten. This rearrangement joins TRBV12-3 or TRBV12-4 to TRBJ2-1, with unresolved D. Trimming stripped 3 bases from V and 9 bases from J, with 9 bases between. The CDR3 consists of 12 residues. The CDR3 nucleotides read TGTGCCAGCAGTTTGGTCGACTCTGAGCAGTTCTTC. As protein: CASSLVDSEQFF.

This clonotype has a handful of counts. The rearrangement links TRBV27 to TRBJ2-2; 15 bases are a match to TRBD2. CDR1 is MNHEY, CDR2 SMNVEV, per germline (reference sequence). Losses at the gene ends were 6 bases for V and 10 bases for J; bases not matched to a gene: 9. The CDR3 length is 16 residues. For the CDR3, the DNA is TGTGCCAGCAGCCCCTGGACTAGCGGGAGGGCCTTGGAGCTGTTTTTT. Residues: CASSPWTSGRALELFF.

This clonotype was counted at least ten times. The genes are TRBV12-3 or TRBV12-4 and TRBJ1-4, with D uncertain. The CDR3 is made up of 14 amino acids. Between the trimmed V and J ends, which lost 7 bases and 5 bases, there was a span of 14 bases. CDR3 in DNA: TGTGCCAGCACCCGGGCAGATGCGAATGAAAAACTGTTTTTT. Its translation is CASTRADANEKLFF.

V gene TRBV5-1 combines with J gene TRBJ2-5; D uncertain. Germline CDR1 reads SGHRS; CDR2 reads YFSETQ. The V end lost 2 bases, the J end lost 1 base, and 9 bases lay between the germline ends. The CDR3 covers 14 residues. CDR3 nucleotides: TGCGCCAGCAGCTTTCCGGACGCCCAAGAGACCCAGTACTTC. It codes for CASSFPDAQETQYF.

This clonotype was detected a few times. The V gene is TRBV5-1, the J gene TRBJ2-1, with TRBD2 identical over 9 bases. The CDR3 runs 14 residues. CDR1 and CDR2 from the germline V gene are SGHRS and YFSETQ. J was trimmed by 5 bases and V by 4 bases; bases with no gene match: 4. DNA of the CDR3: TGCGCCAGCAGCATTAGCGGGGGTGACAATGAGCAGTTCTTC. It is translated as CASSISGGDNEQFF. Using reference TRBV5-1 and TRBJ2-1 for the parts outside the CDR3, the full variable domain is KAGVTQTPRYLIKTRGQQVTLSCSPISGHRSVSWYQQTPGQGLQFLFEYFSETQRNKGNFPGRFSGRQFSNSRSEMNVSTLELGDSALYLCASSISGGDNEQFFGPGTRLTVL.

This chain connects TRBV7-9 to TRBJ1-2; maybe TRBD1 (6 bases). In germline, CDR1 is SEHNR, CDR2 FQNEAQ (reference sequence). Between the trimmed V and J ends, which lost 5 bases and 4 bases, there was a span of 11 bases. This CDR3 is 13 amino acids long. The CDR3: CASSPPDSYGYTF. CDR3 DNA: TGTGCCAGCAGCCCCCCGGACAGCTATGGCTACACCTTC.

This clonotype was counted many times. CDR3 in amino acids: CASSLGGRPTDTQYF. The CDR3 bases are TGTGCCAGCAGTTTAGGAGGGCGCCCCACAGATACGCAGTATTTT. The genes are TRBV27 and TRBJ2-3; D possibly corresponds to TRBD2 (6 bases). Looked up from germline, CDR1 is MNHEY and CDR2 is SMNVEV (reference sequence). This CDR3 region has 15 residues. V was pared by 2 bases and J by 2 bases, with 11 bases between.